The present entry profiles one TCR beta chain with its context. It lacks a known antigen. It has no much larger one-base neighbor in the sample; base qualities were not kept. The data are from a study of shared T cell receptors in the human thymus (dated by TCRdb to the early 2020s). Regarding the study in general: The study investigated the way shared, self-reactive T-cell receptor alpha chains are produced in the human thymus.

Libraries were prepared through the immunoSEQ multiplex PCR assay. As stored in TCRdb, this immuneACCESS dataset retains in-frame rearrangements with V and J assigned. A fraction of the clones does not appear; measured against another copy, unresolved V genes explain less than half of the discrepancy, and the remainder lacks a known reason. The sample profile shows approximately 760,000 clones; roughly 85% of them were found once. Of the sample, around 0.0099% falls within the top ten clones. From the germline V gene (reference sequence), CDR1 is SEHNR and CDR2 is FQNEAQ. Measured from the cysteine to the phenylalanine, the CDR3 is 16 residues long. The sequence is cut down to CDR3 DNA, 48 bases in frame from base 1. V loses 4 bases at its end and J loses 3 bases; junction bases beyond the gene matches: 6. This sample was also put to use in a study of human thymus T cells. The second paper states: In Finland, the donors were immunologically healthy infants who were having open corrective cardiac surgery for congenital heart defects. The thymus tissue came from surgical resects taken out during corrective cardiac surgery. V and J gene segment usage appeared biased in both thymic and peripheral blood repertoires. According to the related research, thymic TCR repertoires were highly overlapping among unrelated individuals. The study described the TCR alpha and beta repertoires in fewer than 10 infant thymus samples and a few matching peripheral blood samples. The infant donors were roughly 7 to 244 days old, and the cohort included six or seven males and a couple of females. Thymocytes were mechanically released from the tissue and were stored as pellets of about 9.5-33 million cells at -70 degrees C. A QIAsymphony instrument was used to extract genomic DNA from frozen cell pellets. Using the immunoSEQ multiplex PCR assay, the TCRB and TCRAD loci were amplified from a standardized quantity of quality-controlled genomic DNA. The amplicons spanned the V(D)J region and were long enough to cover the CDR3 and allow V and J genes to be identified. The amplicons were sequenced on an Illumina platform via the commercial immunoSEQ service. Primer bias and sequencing errors were corrected as previously described, and TCRAD and TCRB were defined on the basis of the IMGT database. The repertoires were analysed using immunoSEQ Analyzer 3.0 and VDJTools for basic statistics, V/J segment usage, diversity estimates, rarefaction and pairwise overlap. Diversity was estimated using the Chao1, ChaoE, Efron-Thisted, Shannon and inverse Simpson indices, and was also estimated on datasets down-sampled to the size of the smallest sample. For repertoire overlap, CDR3 nucleotide sequence, V gene and J gene had to match strictly, and clustering was done by Jaccard-based multidimensional scaling. On average, thymus samples gave 800,000 or so unique TCRB clonotypes, whereas blood samples gave around 84,000.

The sequenced sample was thymocytes. This chain is built from TRBV7-9 and TRBJ1-6; a stretch of 7 junction bases matches TRBD1. The sequence was obtained from a girl less than two years old with a congenital heart defect. Donor details come from another sample of the same person, matched by shared clones. The nucleotide sequence is TGTGCCAGCAGCTCAAGGGGACAGTTCTATAATTCACCCCTCCACTTT. This codes for CASSSRGQFYNSPLHF.